A selection of T cell receptor beta chains follows, all from one sample in a study of blood T cell repertoires in COVID-19. The data were produced by immunoSEQ multiplex PCR, yet TCRdb's version contains in-frame clones alone and is incomplete. The sample consists of 400,000 to 500,000 clones, just over 85% of them appearing once. Sequencing used peripheral blood. Receptors originate from a woman in her twenties or thirties with active or convalescent COVID-19. Each CDR3 is given with its conserved first and last residue. A D gene is named only where the DNA matches it firmly. Size tells how often a clone was seen (once, few, many) or the class of an expanded clone, and some rows leave it out.

>NA|NA|TRBJ1-1|TRBV29-1
TGCAGCGTTGTTGACCCGGGCACTGAAGCTTTCTTT
CSVVDPGTEAFF
>NA|NA|TRBJ1-2|TRBV6-5
TGTGCCAGCAGTTACCTACAGGGTAACTATGGCTACACCTTC
CASSYLQGNYGYTF
>NA|NA|TRBJ1-3|TRBV5-6
TGTGCCAGCAGCTTCAGGACAGAGGGTGCGCGGATCGGGAACACCATATATTTT
CASSFRTEGARIGNTIYF
>TRBD1|NA|TRBJ2-6|TRBV7-2
TGTGCCAGCAGCTGGGACAGGGGAAATGCTGGGGCCAACGTCCTGACTTTC
CASSWDRGNAGANVLTF
>NA|NA|TRBJ2-7|TRBV18
TGTGCCAGCTCGCCAGACAGTACGAGGGAGCAGTACTTC
CASSPDSTREQYF
>NA|NA|TRBJ1-6|TRBV28
TGTGCCAGCAGTTTACTGGCGGGGGAAGCTAGGTCACCCCTCCACTTT
CASSLLAGEARSPLHF
>TRBD1|NA|TRBJ1-1|TRBV9
TGTGCCAGCAGCGTGCAGACAGGGAGTGTTACTGAAGCTTTCTTT
CASSVQTGSVTEAFF
>NA|NA|TRBJ2-2|TRBV9
TGTGCCAGCAGCTTCTGGACAGAGAACACCGGGGAGCTGTTTTTT
CASSFWTENTGELFF
>TRBD1|NA|TRBJ1-1|TRBV5-1
TGCGCCAGCAGCCTGCAGGGGGCTAACACTGAAGCTTTCTTT
CASSLQGANTEAFF
>TRBD1|NA|TRBJ1-2|TRBV5-1
TGCGCCAGCAGCTGGGGACAGGGGGCTGATAACTATGGCTACACCTTC
CASSWGQGADNYGYTF
>NA|NA|TRBJ1-2|TRBV27
TGTGCCAGCAGTTTTGGGGGCAGCTATGGCTACACCTTC
CASSFGGSYGYTF
>TRBD2|NA|TRBJ2-1|TRBV5-1
TGCGCCAGCAGCCCAGCGGGGGGGATCTCCTACAATGAGCAGTTCTTC
CASSPAGGISYNEQFF
>NA|NA|TRBJ2-3|TRBV7-2
TGTGCCAGCAGCTTATATCTTAGCACAGATACGCAGTATTTT
CASSLYLSTDTQYF
>NA|NA|TRBJ1-2|TRBV30
TGTGCCTGGAATCAGGGGCGCGGTAACTATGGCTACACCTTC
CAWNQGRGNYGYTF
>TRBD2|NA|TRBJ2-7|TRBV4-1
TGCGCCAGCAGCCTCTCCGGGACTAGCGGGGCCCCGTACGAGCAGTACTTC
CASSLSGTSGAPYEQYF
>TRBD2|NA|TRBJ2-5|TRBV29-1
TGCAGCGTTGAAGAGCGGGAGGGCCTAGAGACCCAGTACTTC
CSVEEREGLETQYF
>TRBD1|NA|TRBJ1-4|TRBV5-4
TGTGCCAGCAGTTGGACAGGCCAGAATGAAAAACTGTTTTTT
CASSWTGQNEKLFF
>NA|NA|TRBJ2-3|TRBV5-1
TGCGCCAGCAGCGCCTCGGGTGCGGAAGATACGCAGTATTTT
CASSASGAEDTQYF
>NA|NA|TRBJ1-1|TRBV5-5
TGTGCCAGCAGCCCGGCGGGGGCTGGTTATACTGAAGCTTTCTTT
CASSPAGAGYTEAFF
>NA|NA|TRBJ1-1|TRBV27
TGTGCCAGCAGGAAGAGGGGGTCCACTGAAGCTTTCTTT
CASRKRGSTEAFF
>NA|NA|TRBJ1-5|TRBV6-5
TGTGCCAGCAGTTACTCGGGTGCGGATCAGCCCCAGCATTTT
CASSYSGADQPQHF
>NA|once|TRBJ2-7|TRBV29-1
TGCAGCGTTGAAGATGGGAGTGGCTCCTACGAGCAGTACTTC
CSVEDGSGSYEQYF
>NA|NA|TRBJ2-2|TRBV6-6
TGTGCCAGCAGTTACTCGAAGGGGACCGGGGAGCTGTTTTTT
CASSYSKGTGELFF
>TRBD1|NA|TRBJ1-2|TRBV5-1
TGCGCCAGCAGCTTGGAGAGGGGGCAGGCCCTCTACACCTTC
CASSLERGQALYTF
>NA|once|TRBJ1-5|TRBV6-1
TGTGCCAGCAGTGAGGGCCAGCCCCAGCATTTT
CASSEGQPQHF
>NA|NA|TRBJ2-1|TRBV7-9
TGTGCCAGCAGCATCGGGACATACTCGGATCGTGATGAGCAGTTCTTC
CASSIGTYSDRDEQFF
>TRBD2|few|TRBJ2-1|TRBV19
TGTGCCAGTAGTAAAGAAGCGGGAAGGGGTGAGCAGTTCTTC
CASSKEAGRGEQFF
>NA|once|TRBJ2-1|TRBV5-4
TGTGCCAGCAGCCCTCCCCCGGGACACCAAACCTACAATGAGCAGTTCTTC
CASSPPPGHQTYNEQFF
>NA|NA|TRBJ1-4|TRBV19
TGTGCCAGTAGTATCAGGGTTCAGGGGCTTATTTATGAAAAACTGTTTTTT
CASSIRVQGLIYEKLFF
>TRBD1|NA|TRBJ1-6|TRBV2
TGTGCCAGCAGCGCCGAGGGACAGAAGACTTCACCCCTCCACTTT
CASSAEGQKTSPLHF
>TRBD2|NA|TRBJ2-2|TRBV29-1
TGCAGCGTTGGTACTAGCGGAAACACCGGGGAGCTGTTTTTT
CSVGTSGNTGELFF
>NA|NA|TRBJ1-2|TRBV5-1
TGCGCCAGCAGCTTGGGTATTAACTATGGCTACACCTTC
CASSLGINYGYTF
>TRBD1|NA|TRBJ1-2|TRBV9
TGTGCCAGCAGCGTAGTCTGGGACAGCTCTTATGGCTACACCTTC
CASSVVWDSSYGYTF
>NA|NA|TRBJ1-3|TRBV7-2
TGTGCCAGCAGCCTCGGAAACACCATATATTTT
CASSLGNTIYF
>NA|once|TRBJ1-5|TRBV24-1
TGTGCCACCAGTGATTTGGGTATCGGGTTTTATAGCAATCAGCCCCAGCATTTT
CATSDLGIGFYSNQPQHF
>TRBD2|once|TRBJ2-2|TRBV2
TGTGCCAGCTTCGGGGGGGTGTATACCGGGGAGCTGTTTTTT
CASFGGVYTGELFF
>NA|NA|TRBJ1-4|TRBV19
TGTGCCAGTAGGGAACCTTCAGGTCGGGGGAATGAAAAACTGTTTTTT
CASREPSGRGNEKLFF
>TRBD1|NA|TRBJ1-1|TRBV6-1
TGTGCCAGCAGATCCCCAGGGACAGCTGAAGCTTTCTTT
CASRSPGTAEAFF
>TRBD1|NA|TRBJ2-5|TRBV7-7
TGTGCCAGCAGCCCCCGGACAGGGCAAGAGACCCAGTACTTC
CASSPRTGQETQYF
>TRBD2|NA|TRBJ2-7|TRBV27
TGTGCCAGCAGTTTATATACGGGAGGAACCTACGAGCAGTACTTC
CASSLYTGGTYEQYF
>NA|NA|TRBJ2-5|TRBV7-7
TGTGCCAGCAGCCTGGGCCGCTCGTACCAAGAGACCCAGTACTTC
CASSLGRSYQETQYF
>TRBD2|NA|TRBJ2-3|TRBV10-3
TGTGCCATCAGTGAGACGATAGCGGGGTTCACAGATACGCAGTATTTT
CAISETIAGFTDTQYF
>TRBD1|NA|TRBJ1-1|TRBV29-1
TGCAGTGGGATCAGGGGGTTGATGAACACTGAAGCTTTCTTT
CSGIRGLMNTEAFF
>TRBD1|NA|TRBJ2-1|TRBV6-5
TGTGCCAGCAGTTTCAACCGGGACAGGGGGTACAATGAGCAGTTCTTC
CASSFNRDRGYNEQFF
>TRBD1|NA|TRBJ2-7|TRBV5-1
TGCGCCAGCAGCGTAGCCGGGACAGCGGTTCGTGAGCAGTACTTC
CASSVAGTAVREQYF
>TRBD1|once|TRBJ1-2|TRBV12-5
TGTGCTAGTGGTTTGAGGTTTTGGGGGGACAGGGAATTCGTTGGGTACACCTTC
CASGLRFWGDREFVGYTF
>TRBD1|NA|TRBJ1-5|TRBV5-1
TGCGCCAGCAGCTTGAGTCGGGACAGGGGCGTCGACAATCAGCCCCAGCATTTT
CASSLSRDRGVDNQPQHF
>TRBD1|NA|TRBJ1-6|TRBV7-2
TGTGCCAGCAGCTTAGGGTTGACAGGGAGGCTACCCCTCCACTTT
CASSLGLTGRLPLHF
>NA|NA|TRBJ1-1|TRBV5-6
TGTGCCAGCAGCTTGTTCAATACTGAAGCTTTCTTT
CASSLFNTEAFF
>TRBD2|NA|TRBJ2-7|TRBV11-2
TGTGCCAGCGCCGCGGGATTAGCGGGATCTCAGTACTTC
CASAAGLAGSQYF
>TRBD2|NA|TRBJ2-2|TRBV28
TGTGCCAGCAGTTTAGCGGGAGCGGGGGGTGGCACCGGGGAGCTGTTTTTT
CASSLAGAGGGTGELFF
>TRBD2|NA|TRBJ2-7|TRBV6-5
TGTGCCAGCAGCCCCGGGACTAGCGGTACCTACGAGCAGTACTTC
CASSPGTSGTYEQYF
>TRBD1|NA|TRBJ2-7|TRBV6-5
TGTGCCAGCAGTTTGGGACAGGGGGTTGGGTACGAGCAGTACTTC
CASSLGQGVGYEQYF
>TRBD1|NA|TRBJ1-2|TRBV6-5
TGTGCCAGCAGACCCGGGGACAGGGGTTTCGGCTACACCTTC
CASRPGDRGFGYTF
>NA|NA|TRBJ1-3|TRBV2
TGTGCCAGCAGTGAACGGGGAGGCTCTGGAAACACCATATATTTT
CASSERGGSGNTIYF